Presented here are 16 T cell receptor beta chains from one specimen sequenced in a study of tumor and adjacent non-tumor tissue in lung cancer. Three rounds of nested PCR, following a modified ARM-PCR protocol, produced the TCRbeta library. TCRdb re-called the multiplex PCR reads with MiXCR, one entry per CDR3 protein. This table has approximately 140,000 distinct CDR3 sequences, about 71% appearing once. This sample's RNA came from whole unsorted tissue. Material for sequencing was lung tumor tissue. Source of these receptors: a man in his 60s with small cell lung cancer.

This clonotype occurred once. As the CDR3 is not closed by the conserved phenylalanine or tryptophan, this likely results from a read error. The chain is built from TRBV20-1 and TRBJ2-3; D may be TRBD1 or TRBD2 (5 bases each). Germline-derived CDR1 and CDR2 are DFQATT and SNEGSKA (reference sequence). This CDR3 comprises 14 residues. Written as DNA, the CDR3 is TGCAGTGCCGGGGTAGAGGGGCACACAGACACGCAGTATTTG. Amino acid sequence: CSAGVEGHTDTQYL.

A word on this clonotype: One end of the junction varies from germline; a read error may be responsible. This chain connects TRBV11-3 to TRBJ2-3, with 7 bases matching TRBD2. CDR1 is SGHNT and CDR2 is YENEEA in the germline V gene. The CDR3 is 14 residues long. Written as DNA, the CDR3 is TGTGCCAGCAACTTAGCCCAGGTGGGCGGGGGGCAGTATTTT. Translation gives CASNLAQVGGGQYF. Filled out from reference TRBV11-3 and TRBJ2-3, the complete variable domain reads EAGVVQSPRYKIIEKKQPVAFWCNPISGHNTLYWYLQNLGQGPELLIRYENEEAVDDSQLPKDRFSAERLKGVDSTLKIQPAELGDSAVYLCASNLAQVGGGQYFGPGTRLTVL.

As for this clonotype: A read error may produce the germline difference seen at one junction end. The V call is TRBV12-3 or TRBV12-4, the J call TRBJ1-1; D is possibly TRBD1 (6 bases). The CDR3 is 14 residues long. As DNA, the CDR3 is TGTGCCAACAGTTTACTGGACAGCAACACTGAAGCTTTCTTT. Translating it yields CANSLLDSNTEAFF.

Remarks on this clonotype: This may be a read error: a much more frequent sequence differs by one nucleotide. The CDR3 DNA is TGTGCCAGCAGTTCCGGGATGCAAGGCAATCAGCCCCAGCATTTT. As protein: CASSSGMQGNQPQHF. The V and J genes are TRBV6-5 and TRBJ1-5; D is uncertain. CDR3 length: 15 residues. Per the germline V gene, CDR1 is MNHEY and CDR2 is SVGAGI. Trimming pared 4 bases from V and 2 bases from J, leaving 12 bases between.

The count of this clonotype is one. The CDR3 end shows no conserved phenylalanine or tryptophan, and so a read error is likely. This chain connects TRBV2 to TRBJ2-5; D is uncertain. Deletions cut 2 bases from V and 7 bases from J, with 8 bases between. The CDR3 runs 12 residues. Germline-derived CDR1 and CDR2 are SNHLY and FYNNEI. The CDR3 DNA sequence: TGTGCCAGCAGTGAATCAGGAGTGACCCAGTACTTA. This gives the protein CASSESGVTQYL.

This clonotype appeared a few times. CDR3 bases: TGCGCCAGCAGCTTGGACACCTACGTTGGGACCCAGTACTTC. Translated, it gives CASSLDTYVGTQYF. The chain recombines TRBV5-1 with TRBJ2-5; no definite D call. The V gene lost 0 bases and the J gene lost 7 bases, with 13 bases spanning the gap. The CDR3 runs to 14 residues. Germline V lookup: CDR1 SGHRS, CDR2 YFSETQ.

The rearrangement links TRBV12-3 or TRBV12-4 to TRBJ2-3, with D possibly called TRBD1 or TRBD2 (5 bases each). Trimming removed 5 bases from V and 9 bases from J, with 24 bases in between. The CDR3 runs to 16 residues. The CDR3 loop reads CASSDTPGQGHSTQYF. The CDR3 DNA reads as TGTGCCAGCAGTGACACACCGGGGCAGGGCCACTCAACGCAGTATTTT.

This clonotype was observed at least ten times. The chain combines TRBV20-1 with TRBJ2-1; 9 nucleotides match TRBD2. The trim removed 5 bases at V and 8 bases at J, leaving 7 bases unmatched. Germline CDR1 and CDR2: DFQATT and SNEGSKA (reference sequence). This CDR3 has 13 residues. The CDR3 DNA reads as TGCAGTGCTGGGGGACTAGCATTCCATGAGCAGTTCTTC. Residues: CSAGGLAFHEQFF.

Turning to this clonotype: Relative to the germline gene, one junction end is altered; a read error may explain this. CDR3 bases: TGTGCCAGCAGTTACTGGGACAACACAGATAGGCAGTATTTT. Amino acids: CASSYWDNTDRQYF. The rearrangement joins TRBV6-5 to TRBJ2-3; possibly TRBD1 for D (6 bases). Germline-derived CDR1 and CDR2 are MNHEY and SVGAGI. The CDR3 is made up of 14 amino acids.

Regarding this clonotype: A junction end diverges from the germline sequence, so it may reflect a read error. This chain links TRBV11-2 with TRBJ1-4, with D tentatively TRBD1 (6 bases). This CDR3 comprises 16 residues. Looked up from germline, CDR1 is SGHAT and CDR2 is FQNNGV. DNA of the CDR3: TGTGCCAGCAGCTTAGATCCTCAGGGGCTTTCAGAAAAATTGTTTTTT. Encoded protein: CASSLDPQGLSEKLFF.

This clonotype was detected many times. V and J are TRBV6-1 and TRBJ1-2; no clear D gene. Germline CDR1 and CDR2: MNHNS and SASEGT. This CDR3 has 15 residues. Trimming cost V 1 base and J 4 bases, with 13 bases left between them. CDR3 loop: CASSEELREPYGYTF. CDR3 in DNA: TGTGCCAGCAGTGAAGAACTGAGGGAGCCCTATGGCTACACCTTC.

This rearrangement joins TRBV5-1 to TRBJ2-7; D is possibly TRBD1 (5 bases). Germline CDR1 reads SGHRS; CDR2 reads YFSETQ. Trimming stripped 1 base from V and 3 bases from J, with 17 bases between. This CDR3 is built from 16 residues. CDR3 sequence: CASSLNVQGIDYEQYF. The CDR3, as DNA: TGCGCCAGCAGCTTGAACGTCCAGGGCATAGACTACGAGCAGTACTTC.

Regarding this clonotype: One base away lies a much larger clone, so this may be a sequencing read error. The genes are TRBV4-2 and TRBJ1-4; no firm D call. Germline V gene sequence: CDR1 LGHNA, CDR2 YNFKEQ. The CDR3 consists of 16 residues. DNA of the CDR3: TGTTCCAGCAGCCACGATGGGCCCAACCAGAATGAAAAACTGTTTTTT. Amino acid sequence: CSSSHDGPNQNEKLFF.

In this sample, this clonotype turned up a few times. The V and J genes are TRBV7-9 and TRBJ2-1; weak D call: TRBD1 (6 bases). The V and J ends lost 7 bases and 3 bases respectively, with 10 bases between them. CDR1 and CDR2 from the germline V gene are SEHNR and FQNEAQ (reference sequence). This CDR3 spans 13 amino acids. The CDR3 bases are TGTGCCAGCAACAGGGACGGCTACAATGAGCAGTTCTTC. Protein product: CASNRDGYNEQFF.

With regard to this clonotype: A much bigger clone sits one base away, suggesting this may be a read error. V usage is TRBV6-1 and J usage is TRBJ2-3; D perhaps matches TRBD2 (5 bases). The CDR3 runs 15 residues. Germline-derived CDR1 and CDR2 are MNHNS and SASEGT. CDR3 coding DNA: TGTGCCAGCAGTGATCGGGGTCAGTCCACAGATACGCAGTGTTTT. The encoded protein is CASSDRGQSTDTQCF.

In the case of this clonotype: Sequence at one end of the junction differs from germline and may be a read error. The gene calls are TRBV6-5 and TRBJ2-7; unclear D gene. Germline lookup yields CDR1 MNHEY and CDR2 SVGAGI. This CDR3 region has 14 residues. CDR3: CTSNCIGHTYEQYF. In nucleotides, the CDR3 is TGTACCAGCAATTGCATAGGTCATACCTACGAGCAGTACTTC.